This is a list of T cell receptor beta chains from one sample in a study of blood T cell repertoires in COVID-19. Sequencing used immunoSEQ multiplex PCR; TCRdb keeps in-frame clones, though not all of them. Of tens of thousands of clones in the sample, roughly 80% were seen once. Specimen: peripheral blood. These receptors were obtained from an older woman with acute or convalescent COVID-19. CDR3s include the opening cysteine and the closing phenylalanine or tryptophan. The D gene is left open where the match is weak. A row's size may be missing; if present it is once, few, many or a size class.

V gene: TRBV5-1
D gene: .
J gene: TRBJ2-2
clone size: .
CDR3 DNA: TGCGCCAGCAGCTTGGTTGCGGCCTCCTTGAACACCGGGGAGCTGTTTTTT
CDR3 protein: CASSLVAASLNTGELFF

V gene: TRBV5-1
D gene: TRBD2
J gene: TRBJ2-1
clone size: .
CDR3 DNA: TGCGCCAGCAGCCCTCGACTAGCGGGGGGCCCTGCGAATGAGCAGTTCTTC
CDR3 protein: CASSPRLAGGPANEQFF

V gene: TRBV19
D gene: .
J gene: TRBJ2-7
clone size: once
CDR3 DNA: TGTGCCAGTAGTATTGGGGGCGCATACGAGCAGTACTTC
CDR3 protein: CASSIGGAYEQYF

V gene: TRBV6-5
D gene: TRBD1
J gene: TRBJ2-2
clone size: .
CDR3 DNA: TGTGCCAGCAGTTTTAAGACAGGGGGCAACGGGGAGCTGTTTTTT
CDR3 protein: CASSFKTGGNGELFF

V gene: TRBV27
D gene: .
J gene: TRBJ2-3
clone size: .
CDR3 DNA: TGTGCCAGCCAGACCCGGGGCACAGATACGCAGTATTTT
CDR3 protein: CASQTRGTDTQYF

V gene: TRBV14
D gene: TRBD1
J gene: TRBJ1-1
clone size: .
CDR3 DNA: TGTGCCAGCAGCCCCCGGGACAGGGGTTCGCGGAACACTGAAGCTTTCTTT
CDR3 protein: CASSPRDRGSRNTEAFF

V gene: TRBV5-5
D gene: TRBD1
J gene: TRBJ1-4
clone size: .
CDR3 DNA: TGTGCCAGCAGCCCAGGACAGGGTAAGGGAAGACTGTTTTTT
CDR3 protein: CASSPGQGKGRLFF

V gene: TRBV7-2
D gene: .
J gene: TRBJ1-6
clone size: .
CDR3 DNA: TGTGCCAGCAGCTTAAGTAACGGGGGAAATAATTCACCCCTCCACTTT
CDR3 protein: CASSLSNGGNNSPLHF

V gene: TRBV5-8
D gene: .
J gene: TRBJ1-6
clone size: .
CDR3 DNA: TGTGCCAGCACCGAAACCCAGGGGCGTACTTCACCCCTCCACTTT
CDR3 protein: CASTETQGRTSPLHF

V gene: TRBV9
D gene: .
J gene: TRBJ1-1
clone size: .
CDR3 DNA: TGTGCCAGCAGCGTTACGGGTAACACTGAAGCTTTCTTT
CDR3 protein: CASSVTGNTEAFF

V gene: TRBV30
D gene: TRBD1
J gene: TRBJ1-2
clone size: .
CDR3 DNA: TGTGCCTGGAGTCTCCGACAGGGAGGCTACACCTTC
CDR3 protein: CAWSLRQGGYTF

V gene: TRBV11-2
D gene: TRBD1
J gene: TRBJ2-5
clone size: .
CDR3 DNA: TGTGCCAGCAGCTTAGTTAGGGGCCAGGGGGACGAGACCCAGTACTTC
CDR3 protein: CASSLVRGQGDETQYF

V gene: TRBV6-2/TRBV6-3
D gene: .
J gene: TRBJ1-6
clone size: .
CDR3 DNA: TGTGCCAGCAGTTACTCCGGGGTCTATAATTCACCCCTCCACTTT
CDR3 protein: CASSYSGVYNSPLHF

V gene: TRBV3-1/TRBV3-2
D gene: TRBD1
J gene: TRBJ1-2
clone size: few
CDR3 DNA: TGTGCCAGCAGCCAAGTCGGGACAGGGGTTTATGGCTACACCTTC
CDR3 protein: CASSQVGTGVYGYTF

V gene: TRBV5-1
D gene: .
J gene: TRBJ2-5
clone size: once
CDR3 DNA: TGCGCCAGCAAGGGGGGGGAGACCCAGTACTTC
CDR3 protein: CASKGGETQYF

V gene: TRBV7-2
D gene: .
J gene: TRBJ1-2
clone size: .
CDR3 DNA: TGTGCCAGCAGCTTAAAAACAGGGCCTAACTATGGCTACACCTTC
CDR3 protein: CASSLKTGPNYGYTF

V gene: TRBV6-5
D gene: .
J gene: TRBJ2-2
clone size: .
CDR3 DNA: TGTGCCAGCGGGGGGGCAGCTATCGCGACCGGGGAGCTGTTTTTT
CDR3 protein: CASGGAAIATGELFF

V gene: TRBV6-2/TRBV6-3
D gene: TRBD1
J gene: TRBJ1-1
clone size: .
CDR3 DNA: TGTGCCAGCAGTTACACTTCGACAGGGTGGACTGAAGCTTTCTTT
CDR3 protein: CASSYTSTGWTEAFF

V gene: TRBV5-6
D gene: .
J gene: TRBJ1-2
clone size: .
CDR3 DNA: TGTGTGGGGAGCCTTTCTTGGACCGGGGGCTACACCTTC
CDR3 protein: CVGSLSWTGGYTF

V gene: TRBV6-4
D gene: .
J gene: TRBJ2-7
clone size: .
CDR3 DNA: TGTGCCAGCAGTGACCCTATCATCGCCGACGAGCAGTACTTC
CDR3 protein: CASSDPIIADEQYF

V gene: TRBV30
D gene: .
J gene: TRBJ1-3
clone size: once
CDR3 DNA: TGTGCCTGGAGTGCGGTCCTCTCTGGAAACACCATATATTTT
CDR3 protein: CAWSAVLSGNTIYF

V gene: TRBV7-2
D gene: TRBD2
J gene: TRBJ2-1
clone size: few
CDR3 DNA: TGTGCCAGCAGCTTAAGCGGGGGGTTATACAATGAGCAGTTCTTC
CDR3 protein: CASSLSGGLYNEQFF

V gene: TRBV15
D gene: TRBD1
J gene: TRBJ1-4
clone size: .
CDR3 DNA: TGTGCCACCAGCAGAGACCGGGACAGGGATGGTGAAAAACTGTTTTTT
CDR3 protein: CATSRDRDRDGEKLFF

V gene: TRBV6-2/TRBV6-3
D gene: TRBD1
J gene: TRBJ2-7
clone size: once
CDR3 DNA: TGTGCCAGCAGTTGGGGGACAGGGGGCGACGAGCAGTACTTC
CDR3 protein: CASSWGTGGDEQYF

V gene: TRBV28
D gene: .
J gene: TRBJ1-4
clone size: .
CDR3 DNA: TGTGCCAGCAGTTTGGGGACTCAAGAAAAACTGTTTTTT
CDR3 protein: CASSLGTQEKLFF

V gene: TRBV19
D gene: .
J gene: TRBJ1-4
clone size: .
CDR3 DNA: TGTGCCAGTAACAAAGCAGGGGCACTGGAAGAAAAACTGTTTTTT
CDR3 protein: CASNKAGALEEKLFF

V gene: TRBV19
D gene: TRBD2
J gene: TRBJ2-5
clone size: .
CDR3 DNA: TGTGCCAGTAGTCTTAGCGGGGGGGCCCGGGCCCAAGAGACCCAGTACTTC
CDR3 protein: CASSLSGGARAQETQYF

V gene: TRBV6-5
D gene: TRBD1
J gene: TRBJ2-2
clone size: once
CDR3 DNA: TGTGCCAGCAGGGGAGGACAGGGTTCCGGGGAGCTGTTTTTT
CDR3 protein: CASRGGQGSGELFF

V gene: TRBV27
D gene: .
J gene: TRBJ1-5
clone size: .
CDR3 DNA: TGTGCCAGCAGTGCCCAGGGGCCTCGGCAGCCCCAGCATTTT
CDR3 protein: CASSAQGPRQPQHF

V gene: TRBV27
D gene: TRBD1
J gene: TRBJ2-7
clone size: .
CDR3 DNA: TGTGCCAGCAGTCCCAGGGACAGGGTGTCCTACGAGCAGTACTTC
CDR3 protein: CASSPRDRVSYEQYF

V gene: TRBV7-9
D gene: .
J gene: TRBJ2-1
clone size: once
CDR3 DNA: TGTGCCAGCAGCTTAAATGTATCTAACCGCCCGGGAAACAATGAGCAGTTCTTC
CDR3 protein: CASSLNVSNRPGNNEQFF

V gene: TRBV7-2
D gene: TRBD1
J gene: TRBJ1-2
clone size: once
CDR3 DNA: TGTGCCAGCAGCCCCGATGGGAGACAGGGCGCTAACTATGGCTACACCTTC
CDR3 protein: CASSPDGRQGANYGYTF

V gene: TRBV11-2
D gene: .
J gene: TRBJ2-3
clone size: .
CDR3 DNA: TGTGCCAGCAGCGAAACAGGGTTCGCGGATACGCAGTATTTT
CDR3 protein: CASSETGFADTQYF

V gene: TRBV3-1/TRBV3-2
D gene: .
J gene: TRBJ1-1
clone size: .
CDR3 DNA: TGTGCCAGCAGCCGAGGACTAGATGCTTTCTTT
CDR3 protein: CASSRGLDAFF

V gene: TRBV18
D gene: TRBD1
J gene: TRBJ1-5
clone size: .
CDR3 DNA: TGTGCCAGCTCCCCAGACAGGGGAGGCAATCAGCCCCAGCATTTT
CDR3 protein: CASSPDRGGNQPQHF

V gene: TRBV9
D gene: .
J gene: TRBJ2-3
clone size: .
CDR3 DNA: TGTGCCAGCAGCGTAGCCGGGGGGCCAGATACGCAGTATTTT
CDR3 protein: CASSVAGGPDTQYF

V gene: TRBV18
D gene: TRBD1
J gene: TRBJ2-7
clone size: .
CDR3 DNA: TGTGCCAGCTCCCTCCGGGACAGGGCATCCGAGCAGTACTTC
CDR3 protein: CASSLRDRASEQYF

V gene: TRBV6-2/TRBV6-3
D gene: .
J gene: TRBJ2-3
clone size: .
CDR3 DNA: TGTGCCAGCAGTGGACACCGCGAAGATACGCAGTATTTT
CDR3 protein: CASSGHREDTQYF

V gene: TRBV20-1
D gene: .
J gene: TRBJ1-5
clone size: .
CDR3 DNA: TGCAGTGCTAGTGCCGGGACTAATCAGCCCCAGCATTTT
CDR3 protein: CSASAGTNQPQHF

V gene: TRBV6-5
D gene: TRBD1
J gene: TRBJ1-1
clone size: once
CDR3 DNA: TGTGCCAGCAGTAACAGGGGGGTTACCACTGAAGCTTTCTTT
CDR3 protein: CASSNRGVTTEAFF

V gene: TRBV10-2
D gene: .
J gene: TRBJ2-7
clone size: once
CDR3 DNA: TGCGCCAGCAGTGAGGCAGGACACTCCTACGAGCAGTACTTC
CDR3 protein: CASSEAGHSYEQYF

V gene: TRBV7-8
D gene: .
J gene: TRBJ2-5
clone size: .
CDR3 DNA: TGTGCCAGCAGCTCGTTTACGGGGCAAGAGACCCAGTACTTC
CDR3 protein: CASSSFTGQETQYF

V gene: TRBV7-2
D gene: TRBD1
J gene: TRBJ1-2
clone size: many
CDR3 DNA: TGTGCCAGCAGCTCCCAAACCGGGACAGGGGCCTATGGCTACACCTTC
CDR3 protein: CASSSQTGTGAYGYTF

V gene: TRBV14
D gene: TRBD2
J gene: TRBJ2-1
clone size: .
CDR3 DNA: TGTGCCAGCAGCCAAGGGGGAGGGGCCCAGGACAATGAGCAGTTCTTC
CDR3 protein: CASSQGGGAQDNEQFF

V gene: TRBV7-9
D gene: TRBD1
J gene: TRBJ1-1
clone size: .
CDR3 DNA: TGTGCCAGCAGCTGGGGACAGGGGGAAACTGATGAAGCTTTCTTT
CDR3 protein: CASSWGQGETDEAFF

V gene: TRBV3-1/TRBV3-2
D gene: .
J gene: TRBJ1-4
clone size: .
CDR3 DNA: TGTGCCAGCAGCCCCCCGGGGTTATCAACTAATGAAAAACTGTTTTTT
CDR3 protein: CASSPPGLSTNEKLFF